This entry features one TCR beta chain sequence. Authors' analysis steps: Reference gene primers were amplified, and this amplification served to estimate nucleated cell counts. This table comes from immunoSEQ multiplex PCR, and its TCRdb copy is limited to in-frame clones, with some not included. V and J calls and clone size follow that table, whereas D and trimming were derived from the DNA. The sample includes 120,000 to 150,000 clones, about four fifths of them seen just once. Germline V gene sequence: CDR1 WNHNN, CDR2 SYGVQD (reference sequence). J gave up 8 bases and V 2 bases, and 6 bases lay outside the gene matches. The CDR3 spans 15 residues. The sample originates from a study of blood T cell repertoires in COVID-19. Study background: COVID-19 samples from acute and convalescent phases originated in the United States, Italy and Spain. Nucleic acid was either cDNA or gDNA, and it came from T cells, B-cell-depleted T cells, or PBMCs.

The chain combines TRBV10-1 with TRBJ2-1; 10 nucleotides line up with TRBD2. The TCR sequence derives from a human donor in a cohort sampled during active COVID-19. The sequencing sample was made of peripheral blood. The CDR3 reads CASSEVSGRSDEQFF. CDR3 bases: TGCGCCAGCAGTGAGGTTAGCGGGAGGAGCGATGAGCAGTTCTTC.